This passage covers 16 T cell receptor beta chains from one sample sequenced in a study of T cell changes during pregnancy in multiple sclerosis. Only in-frame clones appear in the TCRdb table, and some are missing; sequencing was by immunoSEQ multiplex PCR. The profile shows about 40,000 clones, less than 95% of them singletons. Sequenced here: peripheral blood, sampled in the third trimester of pregnancy. Receptors originate from a female donor with multiple sclerosis, enrolled in a pregnancy study.

The chain employs TRBV4-1 and TRBJ1-5; no definite D call. Germline V gene sequence: CDR1 MGHRA, CDR2 YSYEKL. The CDR3 extends over 17 amino acids. Trimming took 0 bases from V and 2 from J, leaving 14 bases between them. The CDR3 DNA follows: TGCGCCAGCAGCCAAGATCCCGGTTCAACAGGCAATCAGCCCCAGCATTTT. It translates to CASSQDPGSTGNQPQHF.

The chain employs TRBV7-6 and TRBJ2-6, with unresolved D. Germline-derived CDR1 and CDR2 are SGHVS and FNYEAQ. The CDR3 has 16 amino acids. The ends were cut back, 4 bases at V and 3 bases at J, with 13 bases in the middle. The CDR3 DNA reads as TGTGCCAGCAGCTCCTCCCGTGCCGGTGGGGCCAACGTCCTGACTTTC. Its protein is CASSSSRAGGANVLTF.

V and J are TRBV11-3 and TRBJ2-1; the match to TRBD2 covers 8 bases. Germline-derived CDR1 and CDR2 are SGHNT and YENEEA. The CDR3 runs 13 residues. J lost 9 bases, V lost 8 bases, and 9 bases had no gene match. The CDR3 bases are TGTGCCAGCCGACGTAGCGGGACGGGTGAGCAGTTCTTC. As protein: CASRRSGTGEQFF.

V gene TRBV6-6 combines with J gene TRBJ2-7, with 10 bases identical to TRBD1. CDR1 is MNHNY, CDR2 SVGAGI, per germline (reference sequence). The CDR3 totals 15 residues. Unmatched junction bases numbered 7, after V lost 5 bases and J lost 3 bases. Written as DNA, the CDR3 is TGTGCCAGCAGTCGACCGGGACAGGGGATCTACGAGCAGTACTTC. This sequence encodes CASSRPGQGIYEQYF.

The chain combines TRBV11-2 with TRBJ2-2, with TRBD2 as a possible D gene (5 bases). The CDR3 is made up of 15 amino acids. V was pared by 3 bases and J by 0 bases, with 8 bases between. Germline CDR1 is SGHAT and CDR2 is FQNNGV. This CDR3 reads CASSLLGANTGELFF. CDR3 in DNA: TGTGCCAGCAGCTTGCTGGGAGCGAACACCGGGGAGCTGTTTTTT. Supplemented by reference TRBV11-2 and TRBJ2-2, the full variable domain reads EAGVAQSPRYKIIEKRQSVAFWCNPISGHATLYWYQQILGQGPKLLIQFQNNGVVDDSQLPKDRFSAERLKGVDSTLKIQPAKLEDSAVYLCASSLLGANTGELFFGEGSRLTVL.

This clone was counted only a few times. As DNA, the CDR3 is TGTGCCAGCAGCGAACGACTGGAGGGTATGAACACTGAAGCTTTCTTT. Protein product: CASSERLEGMNTEAFF. J is TRBJ1-1 and V is TRBV9; D ambiguous. The ends were cut back, 3 bases at V and 0 bases at J, with 15 bases in the middle. This CDR3 spans 16 amino acids. Germline assignment: CDR1 SGDLS and CDR2 YYNGEE.

The V gene is TRBV12-5, the J gene TRBJ1-2, with 7 bases identical to TRBD1. The ends lost 4 bases at V and 1 base at J; junction bases unmatched: 24. The CDR3 is 21 amino acids. Germline V gene data show CDR1 as LGHNT and CDR2 as FRNRAP. CDR3 sequence: CASGSTSKTTIDREYNYGYTF. CDR3 in DNA: TGTGCTAGTGGTTCAACGTCGAAAACTACCATCGACAGGGAGTATAACTATGGCTACACCTTC. Combining the CDR3 with reference TRBV12-5 and TRBJ1-2 gives the whole variable domain DARVTQTPRHKVTEMGQEVTMRCQPILGHNTVFWYRQTMMQGLELLAYFRNRAPLDDSGMPKDRFSAEMPDATLATLKIQPSEPRDSAVYFCASGSTSKTTIDREYNYGYTFGSGTRLTVV.

The V call is TRBV6-1, the J call TRBJ1-4; no clear D. V was shortened by 1 base and J by 7 bases, with 13 bases between the two germline ends. From germline, CDR1 is MNHNS and CDR2 SASEGT. The CDR3 runs to 15 residues. The CDR3 bases are TGTGCCAGCAGTGAAGTTTCAGGTGGTAGTGAAAAACTGTTTTTT. It encodes CASSEVSGGSEKLFF.

The gene calls are TRBV6-1 and TRBJ1-2, with 8 nucleotides matching TRBD1. This CDR3 is built from 15 residues. The V gene end was trimmed by 2 bases and the J gene end by 4 bases; junction bases not matched to a gene: 6. Germline V gene lookup returns CDR1 MNHNS and CDR2 SASEGT. CDR3 amino acids: CASSEQGAASYGYTF. The CDR3 DNA sequence: TGTGCCAGCAGTGAACAGGGGGCGGCGAGCTATGGCTACACCTTC.

J is TRBJ2-1 and V is TRBV15; D uncertain. The CDR3 consists of 16 residues. V lost 5 bases and J 2 bases, leaving 16 bases between the germline ends. CDR1 and CDR2 (germline): LNHNV, YYDKDF (reference sequence). CDR3 in amino acids: CATSSQPTRPYNEQFF. The CDR3 DNA follows: TGTGCCACCAGCTCCCAACCTACGCGGCCCTACAATGAGCAGTTCTTC.

The V call is TRBV9, the J call TRBJ2-1; no firm D call. The V gene's germline CDR1 is SGDLS and CDR2 YYNGEE. The V gene lost 0 bases and the J gene lost 7 bases, with 5 bases spanning the gap. The CDR3 consists of 12 residues. In DNA, the CDR3 is TGTGCCAGCAGCGTAGTAATGAATGAGCAGTTCTTC. It yields the protein CASSVVMNEQFF.

The V call is TRBV11-3, the J call TRBJ1-4, with D possibly matching TRBD1 (5 bases). From germline, CDR1 is SGHNT and CDR2 YENEEA. The CDR3 length is 16 residues. The V end lost 1 base, the J end lost 6 bases, and 15 bases lay between the germline ends. The CDR3 DNA is TGTGCCAGCAGCTTAGGATGGGGCGGAGAGGATGAAAAACTGTTTTTT. As protein: CASSLGWGGEDEKLFF.

This CDR3 is CSVDGSTNTGELFF. In nucleotides, the CDR3 is TGCAGCGTTGACGGGAGCACGAACACCGGGGAGCTGTTTTTT. V usage is TRBV29-1 and J usage is TRBJ2-2; tentatively, D is TRBD2 (6 bases). Germline V lookup: CDR1 SQVTM, CDR2 ANQGSEA. The CDR3 runs 14 residues. Between the trimmed V and J ends, which lost 3 bases and 0 bases, there was a span of 8 bases.

This rearrangement joins TRBV25-1 to TRBJ1-6, with TRBD1 identical over 10 bases. In germline, CDR1 is MGHDK, CDR2 SYGVNS. V shed 6 bases, J shed 0 bases, and the junction held 8 bases outside the gene matches. This CDR3 has 18 amino acids. The CDR3 protein is CASRGGQGTSSYNSPLHF. The CDR3 DNA reads as TGTGCCAGCAGAGGGGGACAGGGGACTAGCTCCTATAATTCACCCCTCCACTTT.

J is TRBJ1-6 and V is TRBV2; no reliable D call. CDR3 size: 12 residues. Germline-derived CDR1 and CDR2 are SNHLY and FYNNEI. V was pared by 8 bases and J by 9 bases, with 11 bases between. For the CDR3, the DNA is TGTGCCAGCGTTCGGGTGGCTTCACCCCTCCACTTT. It encodes CASVRVASPLHF.

This chain links TRBV27 with TRBJ2-3, with D perhaps TRBD1 (6 bases). The CDR3 is 15 amino acids. V gave up 6 bases and J gave up 3 bases, with 16 bases separating them. CDR1 MNHEY and CDR2 SMNVEV come from the germline V gene (reference sequence). Written as DNA, the CDR3 is TGTGCCAGCAGGGAATACAGGGCCTTTACAGATACGCAGTATTTT. It translates to CASREYRAFTDTQYF.